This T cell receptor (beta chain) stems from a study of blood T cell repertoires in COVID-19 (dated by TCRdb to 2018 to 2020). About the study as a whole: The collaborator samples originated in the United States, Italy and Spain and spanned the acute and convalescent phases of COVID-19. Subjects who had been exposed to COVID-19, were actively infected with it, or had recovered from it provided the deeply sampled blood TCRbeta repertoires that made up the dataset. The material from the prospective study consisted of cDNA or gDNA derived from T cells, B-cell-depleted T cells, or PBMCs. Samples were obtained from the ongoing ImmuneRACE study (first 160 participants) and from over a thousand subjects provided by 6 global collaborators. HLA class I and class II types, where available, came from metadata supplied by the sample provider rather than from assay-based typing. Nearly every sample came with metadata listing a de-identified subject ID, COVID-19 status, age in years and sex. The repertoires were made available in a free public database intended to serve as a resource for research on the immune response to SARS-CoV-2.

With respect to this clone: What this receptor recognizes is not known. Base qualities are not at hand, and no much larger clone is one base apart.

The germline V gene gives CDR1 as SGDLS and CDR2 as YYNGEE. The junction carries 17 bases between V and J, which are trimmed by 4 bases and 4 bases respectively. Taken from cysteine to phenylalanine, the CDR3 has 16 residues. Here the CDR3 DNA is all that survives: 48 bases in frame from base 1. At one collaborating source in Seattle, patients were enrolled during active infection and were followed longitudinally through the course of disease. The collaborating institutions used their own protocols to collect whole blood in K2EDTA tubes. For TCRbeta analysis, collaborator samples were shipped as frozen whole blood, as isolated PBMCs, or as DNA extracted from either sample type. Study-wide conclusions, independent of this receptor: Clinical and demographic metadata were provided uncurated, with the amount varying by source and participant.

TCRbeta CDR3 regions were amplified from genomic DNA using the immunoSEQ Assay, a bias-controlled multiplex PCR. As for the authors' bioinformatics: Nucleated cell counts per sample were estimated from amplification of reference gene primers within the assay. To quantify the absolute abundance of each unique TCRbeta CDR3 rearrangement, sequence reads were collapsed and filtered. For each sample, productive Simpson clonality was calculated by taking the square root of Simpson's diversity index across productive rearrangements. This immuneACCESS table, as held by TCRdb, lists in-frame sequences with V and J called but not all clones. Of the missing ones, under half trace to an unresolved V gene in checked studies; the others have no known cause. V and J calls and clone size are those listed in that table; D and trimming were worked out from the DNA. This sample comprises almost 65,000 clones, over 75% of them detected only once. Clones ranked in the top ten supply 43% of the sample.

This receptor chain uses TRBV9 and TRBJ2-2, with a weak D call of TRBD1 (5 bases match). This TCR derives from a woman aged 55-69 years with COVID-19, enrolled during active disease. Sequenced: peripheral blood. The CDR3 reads CASSPPPRGSTGELFF. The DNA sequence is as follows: TGTGCCAGCAGCCCCCCTCCTAGGGGATCCACCGGGGAGCTGTTTTTT.